This TCR beta chain stems from a study of blood T cell repertoires in COVID-19. As for the study in general: From the United States, Italy and Spain came samples of acute and convalescent COVID-19. Sources were T cells, B-cell-depleted T cells, or PBMCs; the material itself was cDNA or gDNA.

In the original processing: Counts of nucleated cells, estimated from reference gene primer amplification, were obtained. Sequencing used immunoSEQ multiplex PCR; TCRdb keeps in-frame clones, though not all of them. From that table come the V and J calls and clone size; the DNA was used to work out D and trimming. Of some 180,000 clones listed, roughly 84% are singletons. Participants were aged roughly 18 to 90 years, lived in over 20 US areas, and enrolled virtually. The CDR3 has 12 residues. Between the trimmed V and J ends, which lost 2 bases and 7 bases, there was a span of 8 bases. The germline V gene has CDR1 MDHEN and CDR2 SYDVKM.

Sequencing used PBMCs or T cells enriched from blood (not recorded which). This sequence originates from a woman aged 25-40 years who had been exposed to COVID-19. This chain connects TRBV28 to TRBJ1-2; D gene uncertain. The CDR3 loop reads CASSLLRSGYTF. For the CDR3, the DNA is TGTGCCAGCAGTTTACTGAGGAGTGGCTACACCTTC.